This T cell receptor beta chain appears in the sequencing data of a study of cytomegalovirus exposure and HLA in healthy donors. The study's findings and limits: A few V segments could not be told apart, such as TRBV6-2 and TRBV6-3, and were left out. Earlier analysis yielded a pattern in which most TCR beta V segments were productive about 90% or about 30% of the time.

This CDR3 contains 14 residues. Germline loops: CDR1 SGHRS, CDR2 YFSETQ. With V trimmed by 4 bases and J by 6 bases, 3 bases remained unmatched. The study ran its PCR with 60 Vbeta and 13 Jbeta primers. Here immunoSEQ multiplex PCR was the method, and the copy in TCRdb shows in-frame clones only, minus some. This table holds under 200,000 clones, 87% found once. The table lists this clone with a few counts. Its antigen is currently unknown. Material for sequencing was PBMCs. This receptor was identified in a young woman in good health and CMV-seronegative. The gene calls are TRBV5-1 and TRBJ1-4, with TRBD1 matching 10 bases. CDR3 amino acids: CASSPGTGDEKLFF. DNA for the CDR3: TGCGCCAGCAGCCCAGGGACAGGGGATGAAAAACTGTTTTTT.